The present TCR beta chain was sequenced within a study of Ad26.COV2.S vaccination and SARS-CoV-2 variants. Study details: Enrollment placed the donor in the COV1001 Ad26.COV2.S trial arm.

Documented treatment: 19 received Ad26.COV2.S at low or high dose, single or two shots; a few received placebo; per-sample allocation not given. Collection of the samples took place on day 63 after the first injection of vaccine or placebo. The CDR3 runs 12 residues. Trimming pared 3 bases from V and 4 bases from J, leaving 6 bases between. The germline gives CDR1 SGHDN, CDR2 FVKESK. The table came from immunoSEQ multiplex PCR; TCRdb's copy has only in-frame clones and leaves some out. The sample holds some 420,000 clones; 85% to 90% are singletons and the top ten take 3.6%. This TCR came from a person aged 18-65 years who received the Ad26.COV2.S COVID-19 vaccine or a placebo. This material consisted of peripheral blood, taken in a trial of Ad26.COV2.S vaccine versus placebo. The gene calls are TRBV14 and TRBJ1-2; D is unclear. As DNA, the CDR3 is TGTGCCAGCAGCCAGGTGGGCTATGGCTACACCTTC. This gives the protein CASSQVGYGYTF.